Here is one TCR beta chain with its context. What it binds is unknown. The ends lost 8 bases at V and 4 bases at J; junction bases unmatched: 11. CDR1 and CDR2 from the germline V gene are MDHEN and SYDVKM. There are 16 residues in the CDR3. This record comes from a study of T cell responses to AZD1222 COVID-19 vaccine. The method was immunoSEQ multiplex PCR; TCRdb's version includes in-frame clones alone and lacks a portion of them. The table lists under 150,000 clones, about 81% of them singletons. Study-wide results and caveats: Mostly white British, mostly female donors; authors suggested clonal diversity may be underestimated. Per reports, nearly half of all spike-specific TCRs target regions that are unmutated in variants.

The rearrangement uses TRBV28 and TRBJ1-2, with 12 bases matching TRBD1. The receptor was isolated from an adult in good health. Here the sequenced sample was peripheral blood, taken on day 0 of MenACWY control vaccination. CDR3 DNA: TGTGCCAGCGCCAAACCTCCGGGACAGGGGGCCTATGGCTACACCTTC. Amino acids: CASAKPPGQGAYGYTF.